The source of this T cell receptor (beta chain) is a study of cytomegalovirus exposure and HLA in healthy donors. Study-wide results and caveats: The study put 150 or so TCR beta chains on its list as cytomegalovirus-associated.

As regards this clone: Its antigen remains unidentified.

Use of 60 Vbeta and 13 Jbeta primers characterized the PCR. Here immunoSEQ multiplex PCR was the method, and the copy in TCRdb shows in-frame clones only, minus some. The table includes about 210,000 clones, over 75% detected once. As for the donors, each was a healthy bone marrow donor. CDR1 and CDR2 (germline): SGDLS, YYNGEE. This CDR3 region has 15 residues. The V segment lost 0 bases and the J segment 8 bases; nucleotides outside the gene matches: 8. The material sequenced was PBMCs. The chain links TRBV9 to TRBJ2-1; TRBD2 agrees at 7 bases. This clonotype was sampled from a male donor in good health and CMV-seronegative. The CDR3 sequence is CASSVGRGREDEQFF. In nucleotides, the CDR3 is TGTGCCAGCAGCGTAGGTCGGGGGAGGGAAGATGAGCAGTTCTTC.